Following are 30 T cell receptor beta chains from one sample sequenced in a study of OX40 agonist ivuxolimab in advanced cancers. Using immunoSEQ multiplex PCR, the repertoire was profiled, and TCRdb retains in-frame clones only, with some absent. The sample yields roughly 80,000 clones, over 80% seen once. The specimen comprised CD4+ or CD8+ T cells sorted from blood, sampled in a trial of the OX40 agonist ivuxolimab. These receptors came from an adult with an advanced solid tumor such as melanoma, head and neck, liver or kidney cancer.

This clone was found a few times. V usage is TRBV10-3 and J usage is TRBJ1-4, with 8 bases that match TRBD1. With 4 bases clipped from V and 8 bases from J, the junction kept 12 bases outside the gene matches. CDR1 and CDR2 (germline): ENHRY, SYGVKD. This CDR3 comprises 16 residues. CDR3 DNA sequence: TGTGCCATCAGTGGGACAGGGAGAGGAGTCGGCGAAAAACTGTTTTTT. Protein sequence: CAISGTGRGVGEKLFF.

The V call is TRBV10-3, the J call TRBJ2-7, with a tentative D call TRBD1 (5 bases). V was cut by 2 bases and J by 5 bases, with 10 bases left in between. In germline, CDR1 is ENHRY, CDR2 SYGVKD. The CDR3 has 13 amino acids. CDR3: CAISEDSTDEQYF. The CDR3 DNA reads TGTGCCATCAGTGAGGACAGTACGGACGAGCAGTACTTC.

The V and J genes are TRBV5-1 and TRBJ1-6; D ambiguous. Germline CDR1 SGHRS, CDR2 YFSETQ. The CDR3 extends over 13 amino acids. Deletions cut 3 bases from V and 7 bases from J, with 8 bases between. Here the CDR3 reads CASSSGSNSPLHF. The DNA for the CDR3 is TGCGCCAGCAGCTCAGGATCCAATTCACCCCTCCACTTT.

The count of this clone is one. The chain employs TRBV10-3 and TRBJ2-7; unclear D gene. The CDR3 covers 12 residues. Deletions cut 10 bases from V and 6 bases from J, with 16 bases between. Per the germline V gene, CDR1 is ENHRY and CDR2 is SYGVKD. This CDR3 is CATEGSGSEQYF. In nucleotides, the CDR3 is TGTGCCACCGAAGGATCGGGCTCCGAGCAGTACTTC.

The chain recombines TRBV28 with TRBJ1-1, with TRBD1 identical over 8 bases. The germline CDR1 and CDR2 sequences are MDHEN and SYDVKM. The CDR3 contains 15 residues. Trimming took 6 bases from V and 0 from J; bases not matched to a gene: 6. CDR3 loop: CASRAQGGMNTEAFF. Here the CDR3 DNA reads TGTGCCAGCAGGGCACAGGGGGGGATGAACACTGAAGCTTTCTTT.

The chain is built from TRBV5-6 and TRBJ2-7; D is tentatively TRBD1 or TRBD2 (6 bases each). The CDR3 is made up of 14 amino acids. Trimming removed 4 bases from V and 5 bases from J, with 16 bases in between. The germline CDR1 and CDR2 sequences are SGHDT and YYEEEE. The CDR3 is CASSPWGAMDEQYF. The CDR3 DNA reads TGTGCCAGCAGCCCTTGGGGGGCTATGGACGAGCAGTACTTC. Full variable domain (outside the CDR3, taken from reference TRBV5-6 and TRBJ2-7): DAGVTQSPTHLIKTRGQQVTLRCSPKSGHDTVSWYQQALGQGPQFIFQYYEEEERQRGNFPDRFSGHQFPNYSSELNVNALLLGDSALYLCASSPWGAMDEQYFGPGTRLTVT.

This clone has just one count. The J gene is TRBJ2-1, the V gene TRBV30; 8 bases fit TRBD1. Germline-derived CDR1 and CDR2 are GTSNPN and SVGIG (reference sequence). The CDR3 has 13 residues. V was pared by 3 bases and J by 4 bases, with 2 bases of the junction left unmatched. Written as DNA, the CDR3 is TGTGCCTGGAGAACAGGGGGGTACAATGAGCAGTTCTTC. Encoded protein: CAWRTGGYNEQFF.

This clone turned up a few times. V and J are TRBV5-8 and TRBJ2-6, with a possible D match to TRBD2 (5 bases). The germline V gene encodes CDR1 SGHTS and CDR2 YDEGEE. The CDR3 covers 14 residues. V was cut by 4 bases and J by 0 bases, with 5 bases left in between. The chain's CDR3 is CASSAGSGANVLTF. CDR3 nucleotide sequence: TGTGCCAGCAGCGCGGGCTCTGGGGCCAACGTCCTGACTTTC.

The chain is built from TRBV2 and TRBJ2-7, with D possibly TRBD1 on 6 matching bases. The V and J ends lost 7 bases and 5 bases respectively, with 12 bases between them. This CDR3 has 12 residues. The germline gives CDR1 SNHLY, CDR2 FYNNEI. The CDR3 DNA follows: TGTGCCAGCAAAAAACAGGGCCACGAGCAGTACTTC. Its protein is CASKKQGHEQYF. Variable domain in full (rest from reference TRBV2 and TRBJ2-7): EPEVTQTPSHQVTQMGQEVILRCVPISNHLYFYWYRQILGQKVEFLVSFYNNEISEKSEIFDDQFSVERPDGSNFTLKIRSTKLEDSAMYFCASKKQGHEQYFGPGTRLTVT.

The chain uses TRBV2 and TRBJ1-5, with 7 bases fitting TRBD1. Germline CDR1 reads SNHLY; CDR2 reads FYNNEI. Germline trimming cut 3 bases from V and 6 bases from J; bases unmatched to any gene: 5. This CDR3 region has 14 residues. As DNA, the CDR3 is TGTGCCAGCAGTGAGGAACAGGGGTTTCAGCCCCAGCATTTT. As protein: CASSEEQGFQPQHF.

Remarks on this clone: In the same sample, other DNA sequences code for this CDR3. This chain uses TRBV6-6 with TRBJ2-6; D not certain. Germline CDR1 and CDR2: MNHNY and SVGAGI (reference sequence). CDR3 length equals 16 residues. The V end lost 5 bases, the J end lost 0 bases, and 11 bases lay between the germline ends. CDR3 loop: CASSTRRSSGANVLTF. CDR3 nucleotide sequence: TGTGCCAGCAGTACCAGACGGAGCTCTGGGGCCAACGTCCTGACTTTC.

The V and J genes are TRBV11-2 and TRBJ2-2, with 8 bases lining up with TRBD2. V lost 0 bases and J lost 4; bases outside the gene matches: 10. The CDR3 totals 18 residues. Germline V CDR1 and CDR2: SGHAT, FQNNGV. DNA of the CDR3: TGTGCCAGCAGCTTAGATCTGAGCGGGGGTTTAGGCACCGGGGAGCTGTTTTTT. Translated: CASSLDLSGGLGTGELFF.

The gene calls are TRBV7-3 and TRBJ2-3; D assignment may be TRBD1 or TRBD2 (6 bases each). Germline CDR1 reads SGHTA; CDR2 reads FQGTGA. CDR3 length equals 15 residues. Trimming left V 5 bases short and J 4 bases short, with 16 bases between. The CDR3: CASSNPLGGPDTQYF. The CDR3 bases are TGTGCCAGCAGCAACCCTCTCGGGGGCCCAGATACGCAGTATTTT.

V gene TRBV6-6 combines with J gene TRBJ1-1, with 7 bases that match TRBD1. CDR1 and CDR2 from the germline V gene are MNHNY and SVGAGI (reference sequence). The J segment lost 0 bases and the V segment lost 5 bases, leaving 3 bases of the junction unmatched. The CDR3 runs to 14 residues. In DNA form, the CDR3 reads TGTGCCAGCAGTCAAGGACAGGTGAACACTGAAGCTTTCTTT. This gives the protein CASSQGQVNTEAFF.

The chain combines TRBV19 with TRBJ2-2, with 11 bases that match TRBD2. Germline loops: CDR1 LNHDA, CDR2 SQIVND (reference sequence). The CDR3 length is 13 residues. The V and J ends lost 8 bases and 5 bases, in that order; junction bases with no gene match: 1. In DNA, the CDR3 is TGTGCCAGTTGGACTAGCGGGACCGGGGAGCTGTTTTTT. Its translation: CASWTSGTGELFF.

In DNA, the CDR3 is TGTGCCAGCAGTTACGAGAACAGGGCCGGTCTCCCCCTCCACTTT. This sequence encodes CASSYENRAGLPLHF. The chain uses TRBV6-5 and TRBJ1-6, with D possibly TRBD1 on 6 matching bases. CDR1 and CDR2 from the germline V gene are MNHEY and SVGAGI. CDR3 length equals 15 residues. With 2 bases removed from V and 13 bases from J, the gap between germline ends came to 18 bases.

V is TRBV6-6 and J is TRBJ2-7, with 10 bases lining up with TRBD1. The germline V gene encodes CDR1 MNHNY and CDR2 SVGAGI (reference sequence). The CDR3 has 14 amino acids. The V gene end was trimmed by 5 bases and the J gene end by 3 bases; junction bases not matched to a gene: 4. The CDR3 loop reads CASSLGTGVYEQYF. The CDR3 DNA is TGTGCCAGCAGTCTCGGGACAGGGGTCTACGAGCAGTACTTC.

The chain recombines TRBV9 with TRBJ1-4; D gene uncertain. The germline CDR1 and CDR2 sequences are SGDLS and YYNGEE. This CDR3 contains 15 residues. Between the trimmed V and J ends, which lost 1 base and 3 bases, there was a span of 10 bases. This CDR3 reads CASSVMGLSNEKLFF. The CDR3 DNA sequence: TGTGCCAGCAGCGTAATGGGTTTATCTAATGAAAAACTGTTTTTT.

The J gene is TRBJ2-5, the V gene TRBV7-2; TRBD1 is a possible D gene (6 bases). This CDR3 has 16 amino acids. Between the trimmed V and J ends, which lost 5 bases and 2 bases, there was a span of 18 bases. Germline CDR1 is SGHTA and CDR2 is FQGNSA. The CDR3 DNA is TGTGCCAGCAGCCAAAGCAAACAGGGACCACAAGAGACCCAGTACTTC. Its translation is CASSQSKQGPQETQYF.

The chain recombines TRBV9 with TRBJ1-1; unclear D gene. The CDR3 covers 11 residues. Germline V lookup: CDR1 SGDLS, CDR2 YYNGEE. V was trimmed by 4 bases and J by 5 bases, leaving 6 bases between them. The CDR3 nucleotides read TGTGCCAGCAGCCCGCGAACTGAAGCTTTCTTT. Its translation is CASSPRTEAFF.

This clone was seen once. V is TRBV6-5 and J is TRBJ1-4; D is perhaps TRBD1 (6 bases). CDR1 MNHEY and CDR2 SVGAGI come from the germline V gene. CDR3 length: 16 amino acids. Trimming removed 0 bases at V and 8 bases at J, with 16 bases between. Here the CDR3 reads CASSYSVRTDREKLFF. For the CDR3, the DNA is TGTGCCAGCAGTTACTCGGTTAGGACCGACAGGGAAAAACTGTTTTTT.

The chain joins TRBV9 to TRBJ1-4; D ambiguous. The V and J ends lost 0 bases and 7 bases respectively, with 7 bases between them. Germline V gene data show CDR1 as SGDLS and CDR2 as YYNGEE. The CDR3 runs 13 residues. CDR3 nucleotides: TGTGCCAGCAGCGTAGGCGTCTCTGAAAAACTGTTTTTT. Translated: CASSVGVSEKLFF.

The gene calls are TRBV5-1 and TRBJ1-4, with D perhaps TRBD1 (5 bases). Trimming left V 4 bases short and J 4 bases short, with 23 bases between. The CDR3 is 18 amino acids. The V gene's germline CDR1 is SGHRS and CDR2 YFSETQ. As DNA, the CDR3 is TGCGCCAGCAGCCAACCGAACCAGCTGACAGCGATTAATGAAAAACTGTTTTTT. This encodes CASSQPNQLTAINEKLFF. Combining the CDR3 with reference TRBV5-1 and TRBJ1-4 gives the whole variable domain KAGVTQTPRYLIKTRGQQVTLSCSPISGHRSVSWYQQTPGQGLQFLFEYFSETQRNKGNFPGRFSGRQFSNSRSEMNVSTLELGDSALYLCASSQPNQLTAINEKLFFGSGTQLSVL.

This chain uses TRBV5-4 with TRBJ2-1; 7 bases match TRBD1. CDR1 is SGHNT and CDR2 is YYREEE in the germline V gene (reference sequence). Germline trimming cut 3 bases from V and 5 bases from J; bases unmatched to any gene: 5. The CDR3 contains 14 residues. CDR3 in DNA: TGTGCCAGCAGCTCGAGACAGGGCGACAATGAGCAGTTCTTC. Translation: CASSSRQGDNEQFF.

The gene calls are TRBV19 and TRBJ1-5; 8 nucleotides match TRBD1. V lost 8 bases and J lost 6; bases outside the gene matches: 6. Germline-derived CDR1 and CDR2 are LNHDA and SQIVND (reference sequence). CDR3 size: 13 residues. CDR3 in DNA: TGTGCCAGTGAGGACAGGGAGGGTCAGCCCCAGCATTTT. Residues: CASEDREGQPQHF.

This sequence joins TRBV18 and TRBJ2-7; TRBD1 is a possible D gene (5 bases). The CDR3 totals 15 residues. Germline V lookup: CDR1 KGHSH, CDR2 LQKENI. V lost 2 bases and J lost 0, with 11 bases in between. CDR3 loop: CASSPRGVSSYEQYF. CDR3 sequence (DNA): TGTGCCAGCTCACCAAGGGGCGTTAGCTCCTACGAGCAGTACTTC.

The J gene is TRBJ2-5, the V gene TRBV6-5; TRBD2 matches 8 bases. This CDR3 region has 15 residues. CDR1 and CDR2 from the germline V gene are MNHEY and SVGAGI. The J segment lost 4 bases and the V segment lost 5 bases, leaving 9 bases of the junction unmatched. The CDR3 reads CASSPSGGRGETQYF. CDR3 coding DNA: TGTGCCAGCAGTCCGTCGGGGGGGCGGGGAGAGACCCAGTACTTC.

The chain is built from TRBV7-8 and TRBJ2-2; D is perhaps TRBD1 (5 bases). From germline, CDR1 is SGHVS and CDR2 FQNEAQ. V lost 3 bases, J lost 4 bases, and 9 bases lay in between. The CDR3 consists of 14 residues. The DNA for the CDR3 is TGTGCCAGCAGCTTCGGACATTCCACCGGGGAGCTGTTTTTT. Residues: CASSFGHSTGELFF.

The rearrangement links TRBV5-4 to TRBJ1-2; 8 bases match TRBD1. The trim removed 2 bases at V and 8 bases at J, leaving 5 bases unmatched. The CDR3 spans 13 residues. Germline CDR1 SGHNT, CDR2 YYREEE (reference sequence). Here the CDR3 DNA reads TGTGCCAGCAGCTTCGACAGGGGTGGGGGCTACACCTTC. It translates to CASSFDRGGGYTF.

V is TRBV6-5 and J is TRBJ2-7; the D gene is possibly TRBD1 (6 bases). The CDR3 has 14 residues. The ends were cut back, 6 bases at V and 2 bases at J, with 14 bases in the middle. Germline CDR1 reads MNHEY; CDR2 reads SVGAGI. The CDR3 here is CASSDLGQPYEQYF. The CDR3 DNA sequence: TGTGCCAGCAGCGACCTTGGACAGCCCTACGAGCAGTACTTC.